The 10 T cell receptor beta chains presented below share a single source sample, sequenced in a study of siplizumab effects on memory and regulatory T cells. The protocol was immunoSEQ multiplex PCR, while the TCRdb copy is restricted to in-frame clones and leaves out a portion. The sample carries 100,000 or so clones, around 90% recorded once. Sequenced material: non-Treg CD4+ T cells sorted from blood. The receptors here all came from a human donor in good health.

CDR3 sequence: CASSLRTGGDYGYTF. CDR3 in DNA: TGTGCCAGCAGTTTAAGGACAGGGGGCGACTATGGCTACACCTTC. The chain recombines TRBV27 with TRBJ1-2; the match to TRBD1 covers 11 bases. V was clipped by 2 bases and J by 3 bases; unmatched bases: 2. This CDR3 has 15 residues. CDR1 and CDR2 (germline): MNHEY, SMNVEV (reference sequence).

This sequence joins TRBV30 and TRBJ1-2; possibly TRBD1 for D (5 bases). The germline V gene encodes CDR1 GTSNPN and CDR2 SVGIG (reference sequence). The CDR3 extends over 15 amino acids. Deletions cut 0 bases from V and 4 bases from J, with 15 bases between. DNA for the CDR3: TGTGCCTGGAGTGTGGGCCAGGGTTCGGGCTATGGCTACACCTTC. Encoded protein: CAWSVGQGSGYGYTF.

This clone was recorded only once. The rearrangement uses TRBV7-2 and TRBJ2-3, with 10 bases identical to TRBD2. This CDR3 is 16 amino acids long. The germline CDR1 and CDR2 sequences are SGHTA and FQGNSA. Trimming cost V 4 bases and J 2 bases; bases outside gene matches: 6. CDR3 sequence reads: CASSSLTSGYTDTQYF. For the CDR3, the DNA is TGTGCCAGCAGCTCACTGACTAGCGGGTACACAGATACGCAGTATTTT.

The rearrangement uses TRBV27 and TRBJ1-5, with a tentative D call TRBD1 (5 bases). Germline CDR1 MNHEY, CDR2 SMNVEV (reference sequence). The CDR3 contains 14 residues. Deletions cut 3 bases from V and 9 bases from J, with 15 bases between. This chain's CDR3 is CASSFAAGARPQHF. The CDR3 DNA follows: TGTGCCAGCAGTTTCGCGGCCGGGGCCCGGCCCCAGCATTTT.

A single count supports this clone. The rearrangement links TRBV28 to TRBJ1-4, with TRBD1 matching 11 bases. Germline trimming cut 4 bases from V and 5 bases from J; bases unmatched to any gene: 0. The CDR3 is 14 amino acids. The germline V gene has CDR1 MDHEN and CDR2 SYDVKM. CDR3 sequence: CASSWDRGNEKLFF. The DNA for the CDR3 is TGTGCCAGCAGTTGGGACAGGGGGAATGAAAAACTGTTTTTT.

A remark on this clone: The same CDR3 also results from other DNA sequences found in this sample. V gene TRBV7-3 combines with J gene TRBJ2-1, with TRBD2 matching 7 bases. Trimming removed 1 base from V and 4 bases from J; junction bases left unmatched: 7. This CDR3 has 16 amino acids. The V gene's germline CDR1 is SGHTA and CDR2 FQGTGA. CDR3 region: CASSLNGGSSYNEQFF. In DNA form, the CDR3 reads TGTGCCAGCAGCTTAAACGGCGGGAGCTCATACAATGAGCAGTTCTTC.

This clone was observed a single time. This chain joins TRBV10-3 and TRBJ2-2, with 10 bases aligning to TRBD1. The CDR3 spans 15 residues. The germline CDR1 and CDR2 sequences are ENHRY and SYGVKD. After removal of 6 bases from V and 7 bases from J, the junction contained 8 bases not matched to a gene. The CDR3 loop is CAISSRQGADGELFF. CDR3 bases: TGTGCCATCAGCTCTCGACAGGGGGCCGACGGGGAGCTGTTTTTT.

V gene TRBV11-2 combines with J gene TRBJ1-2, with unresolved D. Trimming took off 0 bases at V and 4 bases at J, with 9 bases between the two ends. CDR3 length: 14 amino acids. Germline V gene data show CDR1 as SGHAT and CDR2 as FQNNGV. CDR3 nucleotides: TGTGCCAGCAGCTTAGATCCGGGTGCCTATGGCTACACCTTC. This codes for CASSLDPGAYGYTF. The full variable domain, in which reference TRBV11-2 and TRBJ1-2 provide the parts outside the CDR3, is EAGVAQSPRYKIIEKRQSVAFWCNPISGHATLYWYQQILGQGPKLLIQFQNNGVVDDSQLPKDRFSAERLKGVDSTLKIQPAKLEDSAVYLCASSLDPGAYGYTFGSGTRLTVV.

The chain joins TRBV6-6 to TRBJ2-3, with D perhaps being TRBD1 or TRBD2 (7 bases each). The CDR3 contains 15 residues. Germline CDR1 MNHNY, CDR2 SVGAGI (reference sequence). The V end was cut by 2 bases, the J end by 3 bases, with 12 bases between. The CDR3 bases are TGTGCCAGCAGTTACGGGGAGGGGGCGACAGATACGCAGTATTTT. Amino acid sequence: CASSYGEGATDTQYF.

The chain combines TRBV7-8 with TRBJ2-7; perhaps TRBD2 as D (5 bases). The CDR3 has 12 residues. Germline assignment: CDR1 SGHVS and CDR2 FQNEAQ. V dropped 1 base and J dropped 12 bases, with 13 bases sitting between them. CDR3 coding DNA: TGTGCCAGCAGCTTAGAATCCACTAGTCGGTACTTC. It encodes CASSLESTSRYF.